This TCR beta chain appears in the sequencing data of a study of beta chain features in type 1 diabetes. Study-wide findings and caveats: TCRB repertoires of naive, central memory and Treg cells appeared more similar among patients than among healthy donors.

Staining for CD45RO/CCR7/CD25/CD127/CD95/CD27 allowed sorting of CD4+ naive, central memory, regulatory and stem cell-like memory cells. Each sorted fraction was over 95% pure. Investigators reverse transcribed all isolated RNA, so they sequenced expressed TCRB transcripts. The average read count of naive, central memory and regulatory T cell samples was around 3.8 million. The method was immunoSEQ multiplex PCR; TCRdb's version includes in-frame clones alone and lacks a portion of them. The table includes 120,000 to 150,000 clones, around 7% detected once. This clone has just a few counts. Its antigen is still unknown. Germline V gene lookup returns CDR1 SGHVS and CDR2 FQNEAQ. V was pared by 5 bases and J by 5 bases, with 8 bases of the junction left unmatched. CDR3 size: 15 residues.

The chain joins TRBV7-8 to TRBJ2-7; 11 bases agree with TRBD2. The TCR comes from a woman aged 25 to 39 in good health. Sample: central memory CD4+ T cells from blood. The DNA of the CDR3 is TGTGCCAGCAGCACAGGGACTAGCGGAAACCACGAGCAGTACTTC. Translation gives CASSTGTSGNHEQYF.